A selection of T cell receptor beta chains follows, all from one sample in a study of T cell repertoires in cytomegalovirus infection. TCRdb reprocessed the reads with MiXCR, giving one entry per CDR3 protein. Seen here are about 260,000 distinct CDR3 sequences, less than 9.5% observed once, and the top ten hold approximately 16%. Sequencing used PBMCs. These receptors were collected from a human donor in good health (CMV status not recorded). Some clones in this sample may be carry-over from other donors' samples. Each CDR3 is given with its conserved first and last residue. The D gene is left open where the match is weak. Size tells how often a clone was seen (once, few, many) or the class of an expanded clone, and some rows leave it out.

j_call v_call clone_size d_call cdr3_nt cdr3_aa
TRBJ2-6 TRBV7-6 many TRBD1 TGTGCCAGCAGCCCCGGACAGGGTCGAGGAGCCAACGTCCTGACTTTC CASSPGQGRGANVLTF
TRBJ2-2 TRBV7-2 many . TGTGCCAGCAGCCTCACAGAGAACACCGGGGAGCTGTTTTTT CASSLTENTGELFF
TRBJ2-3 TRBV7-2 many TRBD1 TGTGCCAGCAGGAGAGGGGGCAACACAGATACGCAGTATTTT CASRRGGNTDTQYF
TRBJ2-5 TRBV28 many . TGTGCCAGCAGGCCCTCAGGTAGCGGAAAGACCCAGTACTTC CASRPSGSGKTQYF
TRBJ2-4 TRBV7-9 many TRBD2 TGTGCCAGCAGCTTAGGAGCTAGCGGGGGGCCCGCCAAAAACATTCAGTACTTC CASSLGASGGPAKNIQYF
TRBJ1-5 TRBV20-1 . . TGCAGTGCCGATCCGGGGGGGGCCCAGCCCCAGCATTTT CSADPGGAQPQHF
TRBJ2-7 TRBV20-1 many TRBD1 TGCAGTGCTACGCCCCAGCGGACAGGGTGGGGAAACGAGCAGTACTTC CSATPQRTGWGNEQYF
TRBJ1-6 TRBV28 many TRBD1 TGTGCCAGCAGTGGAGACAGGGGGCTACGTATACCCCTCCACTTT CASSGDRGLRIPLHF
TRBJ1-3 TRBV5-1 many TRBD1 TGTGCCAGCAGCCCGGGGACAGCCGGAAACACCATATATTTT CASSPGTAGNTIYF
TRBJ2-1 TRBV4-2 many TRBD2 TGTGCCAGCAGCCAAATACCGGGACTAGCGGGAAATGAGCAGTTCTTC CASSQIPGLAGNEQFF
TRBJ2-1 TRBV28 . TRBD1 TGTGCCAGCAGTTTATCTGGACAGGGGGGCGATGAGCAGTTCTTC CASSLSGQGGDEQFF
TRBJ1-2 TRBV7-2 many . TGTGCCAGCAGCCAGGGGAGCGGGCTGGGCTACACCTTC CASSQGSGLGYTF
TRBJ1-5 TRBV19 many . TGTGCCAGTAGTACCATAACAGGCTCGGGCGATCAGCCCCAGCATTTT CASSTITGSGDQPQHF
TRBJ1-1 TRBV20-1 . . TGCAGTGCTAGAGAAACGGGACCGGGTGAAGCTTTCTTT CSARETGPGEAFF
TRBJ2-3 TRBV7-2 many . TGTGCCAGCAGCCGGGGAGGGGGGGCCCCAGATACGCAGTATTTT CASSRGGGAPDTQYF
TRBJ1-4 TRBV28 . . TGTGCCAGCAGTTTCCAGACAACTAATGAAAAACTGTTTTTT CASSFQTTNEKLFF